Sequencing of this TCR beta chain was carried out in a study of blood T cell repertoires in COVID-19. CDR1 and CDR2 from the germline V gene are SGHVS and FQNEAQ. CDR3 length: 16 residues. The V and J ends lost 5 bases and 7 bases, in that order; junction bases with no gene match: 11. Assay: immunoSEQ multiplex PCR; the TCRdb copy retains only in-frame clones and omits some. This sample has 150,000 to 200,000 clones, with roughly 85% found just once. The rearrangement links TRBV7-8 to TRBJ2-5; 12 bases line up with TRBD1. Specimen: peripheral blood. The TCR was taken from a man aged 55-75 years with acute or convalescent COVID-19. The CDR3 region has the DNA TGTGCCAGCAGCCTCAGTCCGGGACAGGGGGCCGGGACCCAGTACTTC. Protein sequence: CASSLSPGQGAGTQYF.